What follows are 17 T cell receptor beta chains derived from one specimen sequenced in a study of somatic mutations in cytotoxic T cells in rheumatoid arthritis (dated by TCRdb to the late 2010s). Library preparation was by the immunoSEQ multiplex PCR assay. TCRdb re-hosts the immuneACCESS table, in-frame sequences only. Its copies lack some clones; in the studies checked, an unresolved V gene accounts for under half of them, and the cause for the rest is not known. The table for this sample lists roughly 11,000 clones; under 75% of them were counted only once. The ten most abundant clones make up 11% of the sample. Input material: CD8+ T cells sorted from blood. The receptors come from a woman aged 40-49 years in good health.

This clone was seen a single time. CDR3 sequence reads: CASSYRTGYGYTF. CDR3 sequence (DNA): TGTGCCAGCAGCTACCGGACAGGGTATGGCTACACCTTC. The gene calls are TRBV7-8 and TRBJ1-2; 8 bases agree with TRBD1. The CDR3 sequence is 13 residues long. The trim removed 4 bases at V and 5 bases at J, leaving 3 bases unmatched. Germline loops: CDR1 SGHVS, CDR2 FQNEAQ.

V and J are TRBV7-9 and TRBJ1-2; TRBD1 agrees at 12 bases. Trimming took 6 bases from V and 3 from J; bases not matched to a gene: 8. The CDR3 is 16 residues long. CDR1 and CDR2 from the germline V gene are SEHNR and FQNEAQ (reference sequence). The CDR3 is CASRGTGGLVDYGYTF. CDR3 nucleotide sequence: TGTGCCAGCAGAGGGACAGGGGGCTTAGTGGACTATGGCTACACCTTC. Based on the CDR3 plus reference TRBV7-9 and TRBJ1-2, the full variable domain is DTGVSQNPRHKITKRGQNVTFRCDPISEHNRLYWYRQTLGQGPEFLTYFQNEAQLEKSRLLSDRFSAERPKGSFSTLEIQRTEQGDSAMYLCASRGTGGLVDYGYTFGSGTRLTVV.

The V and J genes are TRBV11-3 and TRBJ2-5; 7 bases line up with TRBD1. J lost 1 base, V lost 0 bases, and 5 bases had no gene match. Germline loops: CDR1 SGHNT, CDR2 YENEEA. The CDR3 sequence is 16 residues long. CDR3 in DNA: TGTGCCAGCAGCTTAGATGCGAGACAGGGCCAAGAGACCCAGTACTTC. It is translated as CASSLDARQGQETQYF.

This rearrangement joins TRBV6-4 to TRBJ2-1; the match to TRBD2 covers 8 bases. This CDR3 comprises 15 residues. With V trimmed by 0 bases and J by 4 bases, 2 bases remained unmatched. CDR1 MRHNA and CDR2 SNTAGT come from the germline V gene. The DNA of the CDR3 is TGTGCCAGCAGTGACTCACCTAGCGGGTACAATGAGCAGTTCTTC. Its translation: CASSDSPSGYNEQFF.

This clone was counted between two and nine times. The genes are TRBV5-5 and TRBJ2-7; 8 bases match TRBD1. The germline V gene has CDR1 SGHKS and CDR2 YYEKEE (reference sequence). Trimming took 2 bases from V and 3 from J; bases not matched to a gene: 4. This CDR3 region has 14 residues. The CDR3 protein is CASSFLGTGYEQYF. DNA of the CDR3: TGTGCCAGCAGCTTCCTTGGGACAGGCTACGAGCAGTACTTC.

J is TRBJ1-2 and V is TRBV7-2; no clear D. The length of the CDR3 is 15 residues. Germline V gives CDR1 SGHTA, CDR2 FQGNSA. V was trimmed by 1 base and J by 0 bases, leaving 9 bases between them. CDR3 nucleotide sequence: TGTGCCAGCAGCTTAGATCAGGCGGCTAACTATGGCTACACCTTC. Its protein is CASSLDQAANYGYTF.

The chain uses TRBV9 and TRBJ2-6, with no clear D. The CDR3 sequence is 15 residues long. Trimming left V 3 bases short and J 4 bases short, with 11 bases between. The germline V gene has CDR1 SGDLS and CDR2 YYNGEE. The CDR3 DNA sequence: TGTGCCAGCAGCGACGGCTCTGGGGGGGCCAACGTCCTGACTTTC. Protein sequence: CASSDGSGGANVLTF. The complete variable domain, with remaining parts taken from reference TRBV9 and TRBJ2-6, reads DSGVTQTPKHLITATGQRVTLRCSPRSGDLSVYWYQQSLDQGLQFLIQYYNGEERAKGNILERFSAQQFPDLHSELNLSSLELGDSALYFCASSDGSGGANVLTFGAGSRLTVL.

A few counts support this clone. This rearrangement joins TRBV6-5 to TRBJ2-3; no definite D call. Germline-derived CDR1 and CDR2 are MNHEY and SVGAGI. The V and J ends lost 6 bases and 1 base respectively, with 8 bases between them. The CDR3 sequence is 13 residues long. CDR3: CASSLHGTDTQYF. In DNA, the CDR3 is TGTGCCAGCAGCCTGCATGGCACAGATACGCAGTATTTT.

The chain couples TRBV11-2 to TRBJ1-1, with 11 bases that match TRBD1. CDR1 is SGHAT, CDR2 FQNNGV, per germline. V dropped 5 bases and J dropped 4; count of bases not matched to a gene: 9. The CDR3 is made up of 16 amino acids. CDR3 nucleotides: TGTGCCAGCAGCCCCTGGGACAGGGGGACGAGCACTGAAGCTTTCTTT. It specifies CASSPWDRGTSTEAFF.

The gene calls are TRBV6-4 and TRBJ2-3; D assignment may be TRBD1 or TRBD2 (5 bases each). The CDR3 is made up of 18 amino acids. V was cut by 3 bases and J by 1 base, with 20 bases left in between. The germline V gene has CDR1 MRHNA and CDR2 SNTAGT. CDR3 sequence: CASSETGPGRGGTDTQYF. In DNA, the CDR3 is TGTGCCAGCAGTGAAACAGGACCCGGAAGAGGGGGCACAGATACGCAGTATTTT.

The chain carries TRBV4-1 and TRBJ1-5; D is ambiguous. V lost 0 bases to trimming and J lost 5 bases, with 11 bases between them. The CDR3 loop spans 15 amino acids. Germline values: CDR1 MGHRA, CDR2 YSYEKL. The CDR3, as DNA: TGCGCCAGCAGCCAAGATGGGAGGACGGATCAGCCCCAGCATTTT. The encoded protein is CASSQDGRTDQPQHF.

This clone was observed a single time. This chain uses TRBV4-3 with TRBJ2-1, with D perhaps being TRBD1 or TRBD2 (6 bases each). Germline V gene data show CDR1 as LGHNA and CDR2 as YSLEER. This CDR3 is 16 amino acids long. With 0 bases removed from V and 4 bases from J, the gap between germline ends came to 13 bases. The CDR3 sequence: CASSQDLGGPYNEQFF. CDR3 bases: TGCGCCAGCAGCCAAGATTTAGGGGGGCCATACAATGAGCAGTTCTTC.

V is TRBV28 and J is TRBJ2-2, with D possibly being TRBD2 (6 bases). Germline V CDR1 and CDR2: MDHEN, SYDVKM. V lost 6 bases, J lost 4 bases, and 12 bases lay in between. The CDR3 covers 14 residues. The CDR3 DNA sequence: TGTGCCAGCAGGGGTAGCGGAGTCACCGGGGAGCTGTTTTTT. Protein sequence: CASRGSGVTGELFF.

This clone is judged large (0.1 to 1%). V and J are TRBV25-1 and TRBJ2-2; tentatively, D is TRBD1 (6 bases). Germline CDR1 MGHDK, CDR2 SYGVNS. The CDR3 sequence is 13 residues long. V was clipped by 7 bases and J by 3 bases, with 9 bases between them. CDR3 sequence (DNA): TGTGCCAGCACACACAGGGACACCGGGGAGCTGTTTTTT. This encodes CASTHRDTGELFF.

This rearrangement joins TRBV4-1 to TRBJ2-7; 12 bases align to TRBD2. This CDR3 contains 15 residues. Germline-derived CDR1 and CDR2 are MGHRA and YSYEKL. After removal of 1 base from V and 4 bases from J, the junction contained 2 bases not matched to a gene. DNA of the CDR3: TGCGCCAGCAGCCAAGCTAGCGGGAGGGGATACGAGCAGTACTTC. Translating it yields CASSQASGRGYEQYF.

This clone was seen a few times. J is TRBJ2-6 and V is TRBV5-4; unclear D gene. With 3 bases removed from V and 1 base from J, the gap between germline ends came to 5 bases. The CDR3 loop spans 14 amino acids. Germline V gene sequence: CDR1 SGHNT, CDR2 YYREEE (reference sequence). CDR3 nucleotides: TGTGCCAGCAGCTGGGCGTCTGGGGCCAACGTCCTGACTTTC. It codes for CASSWASGANVLTF.

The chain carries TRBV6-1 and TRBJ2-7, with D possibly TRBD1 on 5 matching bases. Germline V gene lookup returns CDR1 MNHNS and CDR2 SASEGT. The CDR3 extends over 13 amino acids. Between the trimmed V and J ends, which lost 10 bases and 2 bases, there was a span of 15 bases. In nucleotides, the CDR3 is TGTGCCAACATTCCCTTAGGGGCCTACGAGCAGTACGTC. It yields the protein CANIPLGAYEQYV.